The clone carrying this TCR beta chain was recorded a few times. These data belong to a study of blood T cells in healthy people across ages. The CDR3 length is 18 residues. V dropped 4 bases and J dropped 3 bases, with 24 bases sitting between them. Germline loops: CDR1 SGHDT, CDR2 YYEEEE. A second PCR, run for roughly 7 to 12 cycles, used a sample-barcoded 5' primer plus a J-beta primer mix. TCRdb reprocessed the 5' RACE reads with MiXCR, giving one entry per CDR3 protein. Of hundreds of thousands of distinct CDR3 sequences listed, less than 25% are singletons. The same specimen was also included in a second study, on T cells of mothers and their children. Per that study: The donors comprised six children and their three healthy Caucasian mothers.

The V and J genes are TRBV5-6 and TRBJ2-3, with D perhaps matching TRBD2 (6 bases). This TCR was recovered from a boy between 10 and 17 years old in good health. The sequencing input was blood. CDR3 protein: CASSIAGTDLRMTDTQYF. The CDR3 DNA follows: TGTGCCAGCAGCATAGCCGGGACTGACCTACGGATGACAGATACGCAGTATTTT.